A selection of T cell receptor beta chains follows, all from one sample in a study of a mutant IDH1 vaccine in newly diagnosed glioma. Sequencing was performed with immunoSEQ multiplex PCR; in TCRdb, only in-frame clones are kept and a portion is missing. The table includes about 62,000 clones, approximately 89% detected once. No antigen has been assigned to these receptors. The input for sequencing was PBMCs, taken from a glioma patient whose treatment included an IDH1 peptide vaccine. The receptors here all came from a man aged 35-49 years with glioma. Both conserved end residues are part of each CDR3. Each record gives: V gene, CDR3 length, J gene, CDR3 protein.

v_gene: TRBV13; len: 14; j_gene: TRBJ2-3; CDR3aa: CASSPGGVTDTQYF
v_gene: TRBV5-1; len: 14; j_gene: TRBJ1-1; CDR3aa: CASSNAIENTEAFF
v_gene: TRBV5-4; len: 16; j_gene: TRBJ2-1; CDR3aa: CASSPGGLAGGHEQFF
v_gene: TRBV28; len: 15; j_gene: -; CDR3aa: CASRLDRGSGYEQYF
v_gene: TRBV7-3; len: 17; j_gene: TRBJ2-7; CDR3aa: CASSRYVFTGGSYEQYF
v_gene: TRBV29-1; len: 12; j_gene: TRBJ1-2; CDR3aa: CSVTEGGSGYTF
v_gene: TRBV2; len: 15; j_gene: TRBJ2-2; CDR3aa: CASLKAGANTGELFF
v_gene: TRBV19; len: 15; j_gene: TRBJ2-3; CDR3aa: CASSTDGASTDTQYF
v_gene: TRBV2; len: 15; j_gene: TRBJ1-5; CDR3aa: CASRDLQGSNQPQHF
v_gene: TRBV6-1; len: 15; j_gene: TRBJ1-2; CDR3aa: CASSETVRGGRGYTF
v_gene: TRBV7-9; len: 16; j_gene: TRBJ1-6; CDR3aa: CASSLGDRGYNSPLHF
v_gene: TRBV28; len: 22; j_gene: TRBJ2-6; CDR3aa: CASSSRDSAAPVPFSGANVLTF
v_gene: TRBV11-2; len: 13; j_gene: TRBJ1-1; CDR3aa: CASRDDMNTEAFF
v_gene: TRBV2; len: 14; j_gene: TRBJ1-4; CDR3aa: CASTDPGREEKLFF
v_gene: TRBV4-1; len: 17; j_gene: TRBJ1-6; CDR3aa: CASSLDPVGPLNSPLHF
v_gene: TRBV6-5; len: 11; j_gene: TRBJ2-7; CDR3aa: CASSYGIEQYF
v_gene: TRBV5-6; len: 17; j_gene: TRBJ1-1; CDR3aa: CASSSRVGGGLNTEAFF
v_gene: TRBV29-1; len: 13; j_gene: TRBJ1-3; CDR3aa: CSVVAFSGNTIYF
v_gene: TRBV11-1; len: 16; j_gene: TRBJ2-5; CDR3aa: CASSGTKGTVEETQYF
v_gene: TRBV7-2; len: 13; j_gene: TRBJ1-4; CDR3aa: CASSYYEGEKLFF
v_gene: TRBV29-1; len: 12; j_gene: TRBJ2-7; CDR3aa: CSVFGGSYEQYF
v_gene: TRBV19; len: 12; j_gene: TRBJ1-6; CDR3aa: CASREIGGPFNF